These 30 T cell receptor beta chains came from one sample sequenced in a study of CD8 T cells in ankylosing spondylitis. The antigens for these receptors are not known. Study-wide results and caveats: Made up of about eight highly homologous variants, a TCR beta motif appeared characteristic of ankylosing spondylitis blood.

MiXCR was run by TCRdb on the 5' RACE reads, yielding one entry per CDR3 protein. The sample lists some 840,000 distinct CDR3 sequences; about 10% were seen once. The source material was blood, either unsorted or a sorted T cell fraction (not recorded which). Receptors originate from a male donor with ankylosing spondylitis.

The CDR3 protein is CASSPFGDLQETQYF. CDR3 nucleotide sequence: TGTGCCAGCTCACCCTTCGGAGACCTCCAAGAGACCCAGTACTTC. The rearrangement joins TRBV18 to TRBJ2-5; D not resolved. The CDR3 is 15 residues long. Germline V CDR1 and CDR2: KGHSH, LQKENI. The germline V and J ends were trimmed by 3 bases and 1 base, with 12 bases remaining between them.

This clonotype was found a few times. CDR3 nucleotides: TGCAGCGTTGGGCCGTTCTACGAGCAGTACTTC. It yields the protein CSVGPFYEQYF. The gene calls are TRBV29-1 and TRBJ2-7; D call uncertain. Trimming took off 4 bases at V and 3 bases at J, with 7 bases between the two ends. CDR1 is SQVTM, CDR2 ANQGSEA, per germline. This CDR3 comprises 11 residues.

In this sample, this clonotype turned up a few times. V and J are TRBV19 and TRBJ1-1, with 7 bases fitting TRBD1. CDR3 size: 15 residues. The V and J ends lost 5 bases and 1 base, in that order; junction bases with no gene match: 7. Germline V CDR1 and CDR2: LNHDA, SQIVND (reference sequence). The CDR3 region has the DNA TGTGCCAGTAGTGTCTTCGGACAGGCGAACACTGAAGCTTTCTTT. Its translation: CASSVFGQANTEAFF.

This clonotype came up a few times. V and J are TRBV5-1 and TRBJ1-1; the D is unclear. Germline loops: CDR1 SGHRS, CDR2 YFSETQ. V was clipped by 0 bases and J by 2 bases, with 11 bases between them. The CDR3 is 15 amino acids. The CDR3 loop is CASSLAVGSNTEAFF. In DNA form, the CDR3 reads TGCGCCAGCAGCTTGGCCGTGGGATCTAACACTGAAGCTTTCTTT.

The V and J genes are TRBV4-1 and TRBJ1-3; the D is unclear. CDR3 size: 16 residues. V dropped 4 bases and J dropped 3 bases, with 16 bases sitting between them. The germline V gene encodes CDR1 MGHRA and CDR2 YSYEKL. The CDR3 reads CASSRGNSVVGNTIYF. CDR3 sequence (DNA): TGCGCCAGCAGCCGAGGAAACAGCGTCGTTGGAAACACCATATATTTT.

CDR3 in DNA: TGCAGTGCTAGAGATCCGGGGACAGGTCAGCCCCAGCATTTT. It translates to CSARDPGTGQPQHF. This chain links TRBV20-1 with TRBJ1-5; TRBD1 matches at 8 bases. V trimming: 0 bases; J trimming: 6 bases; junction bases outside the gene matches: 4. Germline V CDR1 and CDR2: DFQATT, SNEGSKA (reference sequence). This CDR3 is built from 14 residues.

The CDR3 here is CASSYSRGSMDTQYF. The CDR3 DNA follows: TGTGCCAGCAGTTACTCAAGGGGGTCCATGGATACGCAGTATTTT. The chain has TRBV6-5 and TRBJ2-3, with D perhaps matching TRBD1 (6 bases). The CDR3 totals 15 residues. The V gene's germline CDR1 is MNHEY and CDR2 SVGAGI. The V gene lost 0 bases and the J gene lost 6 bases, with 13 bases spanning the gap.

This clonotype came up a few times. Mismatch with germline at one junction end may stem from a read error. The rearrangement joins TRBV7-7 to TRBJ2-7; no reliable D call. Germline CDR1 reads SSHAT; CDR2 reads FNYEAQ (reference sequence). The length of the CDR3 is 14 residues. Written as DNA, the CDR3 is TGTGCTAGCAGCACTCGACATGGCGCCTACGAGCAGTACTTC. It codes for CASSTRHGAYEQYF.

The CDR3 coding sequence is TGCGCCAGCAGCCAAGTGGGCAGGGTAGTCGAGACCCAGTACTTC. It translates to CASSQVGRVVETQYF. The rearrangement uses TRBV4-3 and TRBJ2-5; weak D call: TRBD1 (5 bases). CDR3 length: 15 amino acids. Germline CDR1 reads LGHNA; CDR2 reads YSLEER. The V gene lost 1 base and the J gene lost 5 bases, with 14 bases spanning the gap.

This clonotype was counted at least ten times. The V gene is TRBV20-1, the J gene TRBJ2-7; TRBD2 is a possible D gene (5 bases). CDR1 is DFQATT, CDR2 SNEGSKA, per germline (reference sequence). This CDR3 comprises 15 residues. V shed 1 base and J shed 4 bases, with 17 bases lying between them. The chain's CDR3 is CSARARAGPGYEQYF. The CDR3 DNA sequence: TGCAGTGCTAGAGCGAGGGCCGGGCCCGGGTACGAGCAGTACTTC.

This chain uses TRBV5-1 with TRBJ2-3; D may be TRBD2 (6 bases). From germline, CDR1 is SGHRS and CDR2 YFSETQ. The CDR3 contains 13 residues. V lost 4 bases and J lost 6, with 12 bases in between. The CDR3 bases are TGCGCCAGCAGCGGGACTCCCCCGGATACGCAGTATTTT. Its protein product is CASSGTPPDTQYF.

This sequence joins TRBV3-1 and TRBJ2-3, with 12 positions matching TRBD1. The CDR3 runs 16 residues. Germline loops: CDR1 LGHDT, CDR2 YNNKEL (reference sequence). Losses at the gene ends were 3 bases for V and 0 bases for J; bases not matched to a gene: 1. The CDR3 here is CASSQGQGASTDTQYF. For the CDR3, the DNA is TGTGCCAGCAGCCAGGGACAGGGGGCGAGCACAGATACGCAGTATTTT.

This clonotype was seen at least ten times. The V gene is TRBV20-1, the J gene TRBJ1-4; perhaps TRBD1 as D (6 bases). V lost 6 bases to trimming and J lost 1 base, with 9 bases between them. Germline values: CDR1 DFQATT, CDR2 SNEGSKA (reference sequence). CDR3 size: 13 residues. The CDR3 bases are TGCAGTGCCCTAGGGGGAACTAATGAAAAACTGTTTTTT. Translating it yields CSALGGTNEKLFF.

This chain connects TRBV7-9 to TRBJ2-7; TRBD2 is a possible D gene (6 bases). V was trimmed by 5 bases and J by 3 bases, leaving 14 bases between them. CDR3 size: 14 residues. Germline CDR1 SEHNR, CDR2 FQNEAQ (reference sequence). The CDR3 DNA follows: TGTGCCAGCAGCGGGCGGCGGGGCCTCTACGAGCAGTACTTC. Protein sequence: CASSGRRGLYEQYF.

This clonotype was detected only a few times. The CDR3 region has the DNA TGTGCCAGCAGCTTAGCCATGGTGGTTCGGGAGACCCAGTACTTC. Its protein is CASSLAMVVRETQYF. The chain recombines TRBV7-2 with TRBJ2-5, with no clear D. V shed 0 bases and J shed 5 bases, with 13 bases lying between them. The germline CDR1 and CDR2 sequences are SGHTA and FQGNSA. The CDR3 has 15 residues.

This sequence joins TRBV12-3 or TRBV12-4 and TRBJ2-7, with 11 bases identical to TRBD1. The V and J ends lost 7 bases and 4 bases, in that order; junction bases with no gene match: 9. The CDR3 runs to 15 residues. The CDR3 is CASITRDRGKYEQYF. In DNA form, the CDR3 reads TGTGCCAGCATCACCCGGGACAGGGGGAAATACGAGCAGTACTTC.

The sample holds a few counts of this clonotype. V usage is TRBV20-1 and J usage is TRBJ2-5, with 9 bases that match TRBD2. Germline trimming cut 5 bases from V and 4 bases from J; bases unmatched to any gene: 8. Germline CDR1 reads DFQATT; CDR2 reads SNEGSKA (reference sequence). This CDR3 spans 14 amino acids. The CDR3 DNA sequence: TGCAGTGCTCCCCGGACTAGCGTGGGAGAGACCCAGTACTTC. Its translation is CSAPRTSVGETQYF.

This clonotype was seen only a few times. The rearrangement uses TRBV20-1 and TRBJ2-2; TRBD2 is a possible D gene (6 bases). Germline V gene sequence: CDR1 DFQATT, CDR2 SNEGSKA (reference sequence). This CDR3 contains 14 residues. Trimming stripped 6 bases from V and 1 base from J, with 12 bases between. CDR3 coding DNA: TGCAGTGCCGGGGGACTTAGGAACACCGGGGAGCTGTTTTTT. This sequence encodes CSAGGLRNTGELFF.

V usage is TRBV27 and J usage is TRBJ2-1; 7 nucleotides match TRBD2. Germline V gene lookup returns CDR1 MNHEY and CDR2 SMNVEV (reference sequence). CDR3 length: 16 residues. J was trimmed by 0 bases and V by 5 bases; bases with no gene match: 7. The CDR3 protein is CASSLRDYYSYNEQFF. CDR3 bases: TGTGCCAGCAGTCTACGGGACTACTACTCCTACAATGAGCAGTTCTTC.

The chain carries TRBV20-1 and TRBJ1-2; D not certain. CDR3 length equals 13 residues. Germline V gene data show CDR1 as DFQATT and CDR2 as SNEGSKA (reference sequence). V lost 6 bases, J lost 1 base, and 12 bases lay in between. CDR3 sequence: CSAPNPINYGYTF. The CDR3 bases are TGCAGTGCACCCAACCCGATTAACTATGGCTACACCTTC.

This clonotype turned up a few times. The J gene is TRBJ2-5, the V gene TRBV9; D is perhaps TRBD2 (6 bases). V shed 4 bases and J shed 7 bases, with 20 bases lying between them. Germline values: CDR1 SGDLS, CDR2 YYNGEE. The CDR3 is 15 amino acids. The chain's CDR3 is CASSPGSGVQRTQYF. CDR3 nucleotides: TGTGCCAGCAGCCCCGGGTCGGGGGTTCAACGGACCCAGTACTTC. Full variable domain (outside the CDR3, taken from reference TRBV9 and TRBJ2-5): DSGVTQTPKHLITATGQRVTLRCSPRSGDLSVYWYQQSLDQGLQFLIQYYNGEERAKGNILERFSAQQFPDLHSELNLSSLELGDSALYFCASSPGSGVQRTQYFGPGTRLLVL.

This clonotype was found a few times. The V and J genes are TRBV4-2 and TRBJ1-6, with D possibly being TRBD1 (5 bases). Deletions cut 4 bases from V and 4 bases from J, with 14 bases between. CDR1 is LGHNA, CDR2 YNFKEQ, per germline. This CDR3 has 16 residues. CDR3 nucleotides: TGTGCCAGCAGCCCTTTGGGGCCTCTATATAATTCACCCCTCCACTTT. Its protein is CASSPLGPLYNSPLHF.

This CDR3 is CASSQSELGGKAFF. The DNA of the CDR3 is TGCGCCAGCAGCCAATCCGAGCTAGGGGGGAAAGCTTTCTTT. The chain has TRBV4-3 and TRBJ1-1; a possible D gene is TRBD1 (6 bases). CDR3 length equals 14 residues. Per the germline V gene, CDR1 is LGHNA and CDR2 is YSLEER. Trimming stripped 2 bases from V and 9 bases from J, with 16 bases between.

This clonotype appeared a few times. V gene TRBV4-3 combines with J gene TRBJ1-4; TRBD1 is a possible D gene (6 bases). The CDR3 loop spans 18 amino acids. V was clipped by 2 bases and J by 6 bases, with 22 bases between them. CDR1 and CDR2 from the germline V gene are LGHNA and YSLEER. The DNA of the CDR3 is TGCGCCAGCAGCCAACTCCCGGGCCCTACAGGGTTTTATGAAAAACTGTTTTTT. Translating gives CASSQLPGPTGFYEKLFF.

The chain uses TRBV20-1 and TRBJ2-7; weak D call: TRBD1 (6 bases). The V end was cut by 5 bases, the J end by 4 bases, with 18 bases between. This CDR3 spans 14 amino acids. The germline gives CDR1 DFQATT, CDR2 SNEGSKA (reference sequence). The CDR3 region is CSAHSRGSAYEQYF. The DNA for the CDR3 is TGCAGTGCTCATAGCAGGGGTTCTGCATACGAGCAGTACTTC.

The chain recombines TRBV12-3 or TRBV12-4 with TRBJ1-4; D ambiguous. CDR3 length: 14 amino acids. With 3 bases removed from V and 7 bases from J, the gap between germline ends came to 12 bases. CDR3 DNA sequence: TGTGCCAGCAGTTTCTTAGGGTACGGTGAAAAACTGTTTTTT. This sequence encodes CASSFLGYGEKLFF.

This clonotype showed up many times. The genes are TRBV7-9 and TRBJ1-4, with D possibly TRBD1 on 5 matching bases. Germline values: CDR1 SEHNR, CDR2 FQNEAQ (reference sequence). The CDR3 length is 16 residues. Between the trimmed V and J ends, which lost 5 bases and 3 bases, there was a span of 16 bases. CDR3 DNA: TGTGCCAGCAGCGTCCTTTCGACAGCGGCTAATGAAAAACTGTTTTTT. Its translation: CASSVLSTAANEKLFF.

This clonotype was detected many times. The rearrangement uses TRBV5-1 and TRBJ1-1; D not certain. The CDR3 contains 13 residues. CDR1 and CDR2 from the germline V gene are SGHRS and YFSETQ. Trimming left V 4 bases short and J 1 base short, with 8 bases between. The CDR3 region is CASSEDPNTEAFF. CDR3 bases: TGCGCCAGCAGCGAGGACCCGAACACTGAAGCTTTCTTT.

This clonotype appeared many times. This rearrangement joins TRBV18 to TRBJ1-5, with 10 bases that match TRBD1. Germline V gene sequence: CDR1 KGHSH, CDR2 LQKENI. After removal of 3 bases from V and 5 bases from J, the junction contained 7 bases not matched to a gene. The CDR3 has 16 residues. The CDR3 sequence is CASSPTTGGQDQPQHF. DNA of the CDR3: TGTGCCAGCTCACCTACGACAGGGGGCCAGGATCAGCCCCAGCATTTT.

The gene calls are TRBV7-2 and TRBJ2-1; 10 bases map to TRBD1. V was pared by 5 bases and J by 5 bases, with 6 bases of the junction left unmatched. The length of the CDR3 is 15 residues. Germline V gene lookup returns CDR1 SGHTA and CDR2 FQGNSA. The CDR3 loop reads CASSTRDRGDNEQFF. Written as DNA, the CDR3 is TGTGCCAGCAGCACAAGGGACAGGGGTGACAATGAGCAGTTCTTC.